This TCR beta chain derives from a study of shared clonotypes between healthy human individuals (dated by TCRdb to the early 2020s). In the study overall: The cohort included three men and a couple of women between 18 and 49 years of age. To estimate repertoire size and how much clonotype sharing occurs between individuals, the study deeply sequenced the blood TCR repertoires of about five healthy adults. To increase sequencing depth and limit assay-specific biases, different laboratories used diverse techniques to prepare libraries and sequence TCR repertoires. For each donor, CD4 naive and CD4 memory were each run on three plates, CD8 naive on two plates, and CD8 memory on one plate. Per donor, leukapheresis produced somewhere between about 0.8 and 9 billion PBMCs. What the research found in general, with its limitations: Higher generation probabilities were observed for clonotypes shared by all four sorted-subset donors than for non-shared clonotypes. Sharing across a handful of donors was observed for 5% to 6.5% of naive CD4, around 3.5% of naive CD8, 2% to 2.5% of memory CD4, and about 0.38% of memory CD8 clonotypes. Sampling was restricted to blood, and TCR repertoires in tissues likely differ from the TCR repertoires found in blood. Incomplete sequencing was indicated by rarefaction of sorted-subset datasets, despite the large sequencing depth. Based on pairwise subsampling, the degree of clonotype sharing among donors was expected to be affected by sequencing depth. The small number of donors limited the genetic and exposure-history diversity represented. Larger estimated clonotype richness was generally found for naive subsets than for memory subsets.

TCR CDR3 regions were amplified from genomic DNA by multiplex PCR using the deep immunoSEQ assay. Extracted genomic DNA from each cell subset was spread evenly across all wells of several immunoSEQ 96-well plates, with each plate serving as a replicate. For sorted subsets, 200 to 250 ng of genomic DNA, equivalent to 25,000 to 35,000 T cell genomes, went into each replicate PCR. Purified libraries were quantified with a Qubit 3.0 fluorometer, sized on a Bioanalyzer 2100, and re-quantified with the KAPA Library Quantification kit. Every immunoSEQ 96-well plate was sequenced on a separate single-read 150-cycle Illumina NextSeq 550 flow cell. For the original study's pipeline: Because the immunoSEQ output included only junctional sequences and no quality scores, the filtering could not be the same as the filtering used for full-length reads. Sequences were annotated with PyIR, a Python wrapper for IgBLAST v1.9, and V/J genes and CDR3 were assigned using IMGT germline references. Any read was removed if the V/J assignment was weak (E-value above 1e-6), the CDR3 was missing, or the read contained stop codons, out-of-frame junctions, or ambiguous translated residues. V3J clonotypes were defined as sequences sharing an identical inferred V gene, J gene, and CDR3 amino acid sequence. Percentage overlap between repertoires was computed as shared unique clonotypes divided by the size of the smaller repertoire. Richness of each repertoire was evaluated using RTK rarefaction, the Chao1 estimator, and Recon v2.1 estimates of unobserved clonotypes. For all TCRbeta clonotypes obtained by the gDNA method from a handful of donors, generation probabilities were computed with OLGA. In TCRdb, the immuneACCESS table is reduced to in-frame sequences with V and J assigned. These tables do not hold every clone; where another copy was compared, an unresolved V gene accounts for under half, and the others remain unexplained. V and J calls and clone size come straight from that table; D and trimming were deduced from the DNA. The sample data list a few million clones, and approximately 94% of these were observed just once. The top ten clones comprise about 0.13% of the sample.

Reading the germline V gene gives CDR1 KGHSH and CDR2 LQKENI. The junction shows trimming of 5 bases on V and 2 bases on J, plus 10 bases between the germline ends. The CDR3 sequence holds 13 residues, the cysteine and phenylalanine included. The DNA shown is the 39-base CDR3, in frame from base 1. Healthy HIV-negative adults with no recently reported acute infections or vaccinations were included as donors. Every donor was a Caucasian adult residing in Nashville, Tennessee, USA. CD4+ T cells were enriched by magnetic negative selection; naive cells were then positively selected on CD45RA, and the negative fraction formed the memory subset. After blood collection by leukapheresis, PBMCs were isolated using Ficoll-Histopaque density gradient centrifugation and then cryopreserved in the vapor phase of liquid nitrogen. Analytical flow cytometry was used to check the purity and quantity of each magnetically sorted T cell population. Genomic DNA was isolated from every sorted fraction and measured by UV absorbance on a Nanodrop 2000c.

Notes on this clone: The specificity of this receptor is unknown. No quality values exist for individual bases; no much larger clone is one base distant.

Sequenced material: naive CD4+ T cells sorted from blood. The sample's cell subset or site, from its label and the paper: CD45RA+ positively selected. The receptor chain draws on TRBV18 and TRBJ2-7, with a tentative D gene TRBD2 over 5 matching bases. This TCR was recovered from a man between 18 and 35 years old in good health. The CDR3 region reads CASSALETYEQYF. In nucleotide form, the sequence is TGTGCCAGCTCAGCACTAGAAACCTACGAGCAGTACTTC.